This T cell receptor beta chain comes out of a study of technical replicates of blood from several donors. Sequencing was performed with immunoSEQ multiplex PCR; in TCRdb, only in-frame clones are kept and a portion is missing. The data contain more than 60,000 clones, around nine tenths of them seen just once; the ten biggest clones take up approximately 4.7%. The clonotype comes from a human donor in good health. Some clones in this sample may be carry-over from other donors' samples. The sequencing sample was made of PBMCs.

The CDR3, as DNA: TGTGCCAGCAGTGAATCCAGCTACGAGCAGTACTTC. This encodes CASSESSYEQYF. The chain joins TRBV6-1 to TRBJ2-7; no definite D call. Looked up from germline, CDR1 is MNHNS and CDR2 is SASEGT. Trimming removed 2 bases from V and 3 bases from J, with 5 bases in between. The CDR3 consists of 12 residues.